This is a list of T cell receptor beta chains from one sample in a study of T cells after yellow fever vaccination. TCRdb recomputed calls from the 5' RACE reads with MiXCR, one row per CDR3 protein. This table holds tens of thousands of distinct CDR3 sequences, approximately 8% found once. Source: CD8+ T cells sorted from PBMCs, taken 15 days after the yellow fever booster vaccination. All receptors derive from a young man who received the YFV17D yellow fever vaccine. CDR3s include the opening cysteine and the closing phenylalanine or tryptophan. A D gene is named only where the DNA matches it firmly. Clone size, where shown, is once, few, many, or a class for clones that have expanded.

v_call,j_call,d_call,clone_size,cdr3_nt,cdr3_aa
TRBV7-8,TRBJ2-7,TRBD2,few,TGTGCCAGCAGCCAACCGACGGGACTAGCGGGCTCCCCGAGCCCCTACGAGCAGTACTTC,CASSQPTGLAGSPSPYEQYF
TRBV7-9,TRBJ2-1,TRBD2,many,TGTGCCAGCAGCGAAAGCGGGAGGGCCGGGAATGAGCAGTTCTTC,CASSESGRAGNEQFF
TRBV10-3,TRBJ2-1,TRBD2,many,TGTGCCATCAGTGAGGGACTAGTCGCTAGGGACAATGAGCAGTTCTTC,CAISEGLVARDNEQFF
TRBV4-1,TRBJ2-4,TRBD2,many,TGCGCCAGCAGCCAAGATATTGGGCCTAGCGGCCCGAAAAACATTCAGTACTTC,CASSQDIGPSGPKNIQYF
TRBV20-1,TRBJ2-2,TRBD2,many,TGCAGTGCTAGAGATTACCTAGCGGGAGACACCGGGGAGCTGTTTTTT,CSARDYLAGDTGELFF
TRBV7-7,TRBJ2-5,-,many,TGTGCTAGCAGCTTAGAGCCCAGAGAAGAGACCCAGTACTTC,CASSLEPREETQYF
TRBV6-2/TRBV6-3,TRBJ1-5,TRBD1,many,TGTGCCAGCAGTTTAGGGACAGGGTTTCAGCCCCAGCATTTT,CASSLGTGFQPQHF
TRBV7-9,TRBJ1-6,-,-,TGTGCCAGCAGCTTAGGAGCAGATTTGGCACCCCTCCACTTT,CASSLGADLAPLHF
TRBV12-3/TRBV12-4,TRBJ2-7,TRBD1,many,TGTGCCAGCAGTCGTACCGGGACAGGGTTCTACGAGCAGTACTTC,CASSRTGTGFYEQYF
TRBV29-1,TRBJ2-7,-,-,TGCAGCGTTGAAGTAAGAGCGCCCTACGAGCAGTACTTC,CSVEVRAPYEQYF
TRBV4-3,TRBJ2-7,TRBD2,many,TGCGCCAGCAGCCAAGAACTAGCGGGAGGTCCATACGAGCAGTACTTC,CASSQELAGGPYEQYF
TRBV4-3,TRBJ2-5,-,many,TGCGCCAGCAGCCAGCACGAAGAAGAGACCCAGTACTTC,CASSQHEEETQYF
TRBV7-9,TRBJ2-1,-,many,TGTGCCAGCAGTCCATATACTAGCAAAACCTACAATGAGCAGTTCTTC,CASSPYTSKTYNEQFF
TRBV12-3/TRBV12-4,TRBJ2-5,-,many,TGTGCCAGCAGCACGTTTGGAGAGACCCAGTACTTC,CASSTFGETQYF
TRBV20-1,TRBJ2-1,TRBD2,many,TGCAGTGCCCCCGGGGGGAGCTCCTACAATGAGCAGTTCTTC,CSAPGGSSYNEQFF
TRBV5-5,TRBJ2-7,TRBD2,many,TGTGCCAGCACCCATCCCCGGGCTAGCGGGGTTTCCTACGAGCAGTACTTC,CASTHPRASGVSYEQYF
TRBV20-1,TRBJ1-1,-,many,TGCAGTGCGCCAGGGGTTGAAGCTTTCTTT,CSAPGVEAFF
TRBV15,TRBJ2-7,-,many,TGTGCCACCAGCAGAGATTTGGGGGGCGAGCAGTACTTC,CATSRDLGGEQYF
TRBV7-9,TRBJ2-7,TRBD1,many,TGTGCCAGCAGCTTACCCCCCGGACAGGGCTACGAGCAGTACTTC,CASSLPPGQGYEQYF
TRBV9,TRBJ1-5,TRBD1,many,TGTGCCAGCAGCGAGACAGGGTCCAATCAGCCCCAGCATTTT,CASSETGSNQPQHF
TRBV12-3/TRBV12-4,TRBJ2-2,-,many,TGTGCCAGCAGTGGGGAGGACACTCCCACCGGGGAGCTGTTTTTT,CASSGEDTPTGELFF
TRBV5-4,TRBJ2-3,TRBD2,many,TGTGCCAGCAGCTTTTCGGCGGGAGGGAACACTGCTACGCAGTATTTT,CASSFSAGGNTATQYF
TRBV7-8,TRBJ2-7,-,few,TGTGCCAGCAGCCCGGGCGGGGTCGAGCAGTACTTC,CASSPGGVEQYF
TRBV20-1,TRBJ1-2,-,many,TGCAGTGCTAGAGTGGACTATGGCTACACCTTC,CSARVDYGYTF
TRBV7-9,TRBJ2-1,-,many,TGTGTTGTGAGCGGATCCAGCTCCTACAATGAGCAGTTCTTC,CVVSGSSSYNEQFF
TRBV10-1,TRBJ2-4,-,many,TGCGCCAGCTCCGATGGGGGGACGACCATTCAGTACTTC,CASSDGGTTIQYF
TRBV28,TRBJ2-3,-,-,TGTGCCAGCACAAGCGAGATCTACACAGATACGCAGTATTTT,CASTSEIYTDTQYF
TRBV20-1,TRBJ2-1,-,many,TGCAGTGCTAGTGAGATGTCCTACAATGAGCAGTTCTTC,CSASEMSYNEQFF
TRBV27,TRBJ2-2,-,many,TGTGCCAGCAGTTTGGGGAGGCTCGGGGAGCTGTTTTTT,CASSLGRLGELFF
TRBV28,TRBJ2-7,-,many,TGTGCCAGCACACCTAGCGAGAGCTCCTACGAGCAGTACTTC,CASTPSESSYEQYF
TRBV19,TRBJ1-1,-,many,TGTGCCAGTGGATTTCGAGGACAATTTGTTGAAGCTTTCTTT,CASGFRGQFVEAFF
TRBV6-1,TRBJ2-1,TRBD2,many,TGTGCCAGCAGTGAAGCGGCGACTAGCGGAGAGTACAATGAGCAGTTCTTC,CASSEAATSGEYNEQFF
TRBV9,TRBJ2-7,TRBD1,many,TGTGCCAGCAGCGTAGGAGGGACAGGGTCCTCCTACGAGCAGTACTTC,CASSVGGTGSSYEQYF
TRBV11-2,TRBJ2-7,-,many,TGTGCCAGCAGCCCCACCTATGGCTACGAGCAGTACTTC,CASSPTYGYEQYF
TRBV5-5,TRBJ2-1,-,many,TGTGCCAGCACCCCGATGAGGGACTTCTACAATGAGCAGTTCTTC,CASTPMRDFYNEQFF
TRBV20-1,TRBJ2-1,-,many,TGCAGTGCTAGCGTCGACGTGGCAACCTACAATGAGCAGTTCTTC,CSASVDVATYNEQFF
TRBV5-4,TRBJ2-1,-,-,TGTGCCAGCAGCTGGACAGAAAATGAGCAGTTCTTC,CASSWTENEQFF
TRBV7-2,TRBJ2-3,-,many,TGTGCCAGCAGCGAACATGACACGAGCACAGATACGCAGTATTTT,CASSEHDTSTDTQYF
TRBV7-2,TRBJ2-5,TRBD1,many,TGTGCCAGCCAACAGGGGACATATCCTGAGACCCAGTACTTC,CASQQGTYPETQYF
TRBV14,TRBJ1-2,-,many,TGTGCCAGCAGCCCTGTCGGCGGGGCGGATATTAGCGGCTACACCTTC,CASSPVGGADISGYTF
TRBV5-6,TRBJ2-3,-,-,TGTGCCAGCAAAGTCAAGACAGATAGCACAGATACGCAGTATTTT,CASKVKTDSTDTQYF
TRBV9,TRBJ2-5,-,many,TGTGCCAGCAGCGCAGAAGGGGGTTTGGAGACCCAGTACTTC,CASSAEGGLETQYF
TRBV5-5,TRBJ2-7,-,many,TGTGCCAGCAGCTTGGCCGGAGATTCCTACGAGCAGTACTTC,CASSLAGDSYEQYF
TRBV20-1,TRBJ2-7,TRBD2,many,TGCAGTGCTAGGGGTCTAGCGGATCCCTCCTACGAGCAGTACTTC,CSARGLADPSYEQYF
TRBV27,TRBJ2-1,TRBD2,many,TGTGCCAGCAGTTTATCGTTCGGGAGGGCCTCGAATGAGCAGTTCTTC,CASSLSFGRASNEQFF
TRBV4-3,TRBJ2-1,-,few,TGCGCCAGCAGCCAAGAAAGCTTAAGCTCCTACAATGAGCAGTTCTTC,CASSQESLSSYNEQFF
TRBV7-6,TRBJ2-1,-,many,TGTGCCAGCAGCTTAGTTCAGAGGGACAATGAGCAGTTCTTC,CASSLVQRDNEQFF
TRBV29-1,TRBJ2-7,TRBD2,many,TGCAGCGCACTAGCGGGGGGATCCTACGAGCAGTACTTC,CSALAGGSYEQYF
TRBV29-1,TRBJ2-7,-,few,TGCAGCGTTGAAATAGGCAGCTCCTACGAGCAGTACTTC,CSVEIGSSYEQYF